Given below is one TCR beta chain in context. Its antigen is as yet unknown. This sample stems from a study of cytomegalovirus exposure and HLA in healthy donors. The wider study: HLA-typed donors were the source of some 85 million unique TCRs, which an early data release held. Study-level findings and limits: It was about 150 TCR beta chains that were listed as cytomegalovirus-associated.

CDR1 and CDR2 from the germline V gene are SGDLS and YYNGEE. V lost 3 bases and J lost 0, with 10 bases in between. This CDR3 is 16 amino acids long. In the PCR, 60 Vbeta and 13 Jbeta primers were used. Libraries were prepared by immunoSEQ multiplex PCR; TCRdb keeps only in-frame clonotypes and omits some of them. The table records over 150,000 clones, roughly 77% of them present only once. The sample consisted of PBMCs. This receptor was identified in a woman aged 45-65 years in good health and CMV-seropositive. This chain links TRBV9 with TRBJ2-6, with D possibly being TRBD1 (6 bases). The CDR3, as DNA: TGTGCCAGCAGCGCCACAGGGTTCTCTGGGGCCAACGTCCTGACTTTC. This sequence encodes CASSATGFSGANVLTF.